In this sample, the clone carrying this TCR beta chain turned up a few times. What it binds is not known. The read ends 3 residues shy of where the CDR3 ends; the end is completed using the germline J gene. Diagnosis required reduced IgG, IgA and/or IgM with specific antibody deficiency. No CVID subject was ill or on immunomodulatory drugs when sampled. This specimen comes from a study of T cell clonality in common variable immunodeficiency. The CDR3 length is 11 residues. Germline V gene lookup returns CDR1 SQVTM and CDR2 ANQGSEA. Here immunoSEQ multiplex PCR was the method, and the copy in TCRdb shows in-frame clones only, minus some. Recorded here are under 40,000 clones, none singletons. General study findings and limits: Links between repertoire features and CVID complications were heterogeneity-limited. TCRbeta clonality was increased in CVID versus healthy controls. In common variable immunodeficiency, TCR beta chains reportedly carried fewer deletions and N-nucleotide insertions.

The TCR comes from a human donor with common variable immunodeficiency. V usage is TRBV29-1 and J usage is TRBJ1-2; weak D call: TRBD1 (5 bases). The sample taken for sequencing was peripheral blood mononuclear cells. The sequenced part of the CDR3 DNA is TGCAGCGTTGAAGGGGGCGAGAGC. Translated, it gives CSVEGGES. The CDR3 in full is CSVEGGESYTF.